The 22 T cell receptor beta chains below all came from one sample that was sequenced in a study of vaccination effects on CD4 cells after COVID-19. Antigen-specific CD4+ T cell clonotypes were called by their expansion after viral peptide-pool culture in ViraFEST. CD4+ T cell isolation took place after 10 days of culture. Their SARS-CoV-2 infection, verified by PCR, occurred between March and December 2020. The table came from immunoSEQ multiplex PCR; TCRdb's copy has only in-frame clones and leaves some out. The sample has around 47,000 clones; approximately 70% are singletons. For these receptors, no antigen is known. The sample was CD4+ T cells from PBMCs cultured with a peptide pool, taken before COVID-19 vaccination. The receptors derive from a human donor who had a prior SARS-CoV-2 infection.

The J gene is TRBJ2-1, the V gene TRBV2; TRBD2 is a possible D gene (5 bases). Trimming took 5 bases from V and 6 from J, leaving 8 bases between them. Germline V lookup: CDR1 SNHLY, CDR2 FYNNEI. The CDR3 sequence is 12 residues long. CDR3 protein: CASSLRGNEQFF. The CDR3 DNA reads TGTGCCAGCAGTCTCCGGGGCAATGAGCAGTTCTTC.

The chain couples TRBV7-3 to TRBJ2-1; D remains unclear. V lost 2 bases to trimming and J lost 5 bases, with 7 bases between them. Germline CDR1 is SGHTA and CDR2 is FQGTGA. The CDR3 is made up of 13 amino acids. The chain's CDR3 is CASSLGPNNEQFF. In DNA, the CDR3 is TGTGCCAGCAGCTTAGGGCCGAACAATGAGCAGTTCTTC.

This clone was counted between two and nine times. The DNA of the CDR3 is TGTGCCAGCGGGTGGGGATTGAACACTGAAGCTTTCTTT. It encodes CASGWGLNTEAFF. The rearrangement links TRBV7-2 to TRBJ1-1, with D uncertain. V shed 8 bases and J shed 0 bases, with 10 bases lying between them. The CDR3 has 13 residues. Germline CDR1 and CDR2: SGHTA and FQGNSA.

CDR3 loop: CASSPGGASGANVLTF. The CDR3 region has the DNA TGTGCCAGCAGCCCAGGGGGGGCCTCTGGGGCCAACGTCCTGACTTTC. V usage is TRBV7-9 and J usage is TRBJ2-6, with D perhaps assigned TRBD1 or TRBD2 (7 bases each). The V end was cut by 5 bases, the J end by 0 bases, with 11 bases between. This CDR3 is 16 amino acids long. Germline values: CDR1 SEHNR, CDR2 FQNEAQ (reference sequence).

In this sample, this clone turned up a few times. CDR3 loop: CASSPRTDSYEQYF. The CDR3 DNA reads TGTGCCAGCTCACCTCGGACCGACTCCTACGAGCAGTACTTC. The J gene is TRBJ2-7, the V gene TRBV18, with D unclear. CDR3 size: 14 residues. V was pared by 3 bases and J by 0 bases, with 9 bases between. In germline, CDR1 is KGHSH, CDR2 LQKENI.

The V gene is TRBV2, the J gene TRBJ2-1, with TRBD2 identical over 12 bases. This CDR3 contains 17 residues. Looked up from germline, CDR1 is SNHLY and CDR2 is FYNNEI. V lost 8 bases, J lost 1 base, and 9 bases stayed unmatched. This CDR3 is CASVGLAGTTSYNEQFF. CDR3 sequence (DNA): TGTGCCAGCGTCGGACTAGCGGGAACAACATCCTACAATGAGCAGTTCTTC. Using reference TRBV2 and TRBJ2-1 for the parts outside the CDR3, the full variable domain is EPEVTQTPSHQVTQMGQEVILRCVPISNHLYFYWYRQILGQKVEFLVSFYNNEISEKSEIFDDQFSVERPDGSNFTLKIRSTKLEDSAMYFCASVGLAGTTSYNEQFFGPGTRLTVL.

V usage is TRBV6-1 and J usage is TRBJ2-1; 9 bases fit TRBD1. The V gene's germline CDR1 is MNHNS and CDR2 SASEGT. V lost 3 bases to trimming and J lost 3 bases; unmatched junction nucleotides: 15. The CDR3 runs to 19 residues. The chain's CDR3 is CASSDAGTGFVLGYNEQFF. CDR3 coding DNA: TGTGCCAGCAGTGATGCCGGGACAGGGTTTGTCCTAGGCTACAATGAGCAGTTCTTC.

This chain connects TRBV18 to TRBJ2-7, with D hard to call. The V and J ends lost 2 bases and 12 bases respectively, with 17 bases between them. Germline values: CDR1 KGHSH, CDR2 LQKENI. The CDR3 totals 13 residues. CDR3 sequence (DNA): TGTGCCAGCTCACCAAAATCCGGTTGGAATCTGTACTTC. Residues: CASSPKSGWNLYF.

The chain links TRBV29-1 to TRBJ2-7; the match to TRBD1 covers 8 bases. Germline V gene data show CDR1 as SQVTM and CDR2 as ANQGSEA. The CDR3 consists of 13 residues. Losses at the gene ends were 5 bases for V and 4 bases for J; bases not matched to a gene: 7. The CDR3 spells CSVRGQAKYEQYF. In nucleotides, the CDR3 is TGCAGCGTTCGGGGACAGGCTAAGTACGAGCAGTACTTC.

CDR3 in DNA: TGTGCCAGCAGCTTAGTGCCGCGGAACTACGAGCAGTACTTC. It translates to CASSLVPRNYEQYF. This chain links TRBV7-2 with TRBJ2-7; D is unclear. The V end lost 1 base, the J end lost 3 bases, and 10 bases lay between the germline ends. Germline CDR1 reads SGHTA; CDR2 reads FQGNSA. The CDR3 consists of 14 residues.

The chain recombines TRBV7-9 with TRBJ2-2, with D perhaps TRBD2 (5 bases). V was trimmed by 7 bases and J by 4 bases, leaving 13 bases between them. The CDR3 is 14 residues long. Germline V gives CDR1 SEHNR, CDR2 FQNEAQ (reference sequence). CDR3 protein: CASKRAEGTGELFF. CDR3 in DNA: TGTGCCAGCAAGAGGGCCGAGGGCACCGGGGAGCTGTTTTTT.

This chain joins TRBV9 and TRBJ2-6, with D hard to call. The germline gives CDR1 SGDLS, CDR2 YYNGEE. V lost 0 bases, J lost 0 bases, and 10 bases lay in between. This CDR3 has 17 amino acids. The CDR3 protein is CASSVAGHFSGANVLTF. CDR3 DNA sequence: TGTGCCAGCAGCGTAGCGGGCCATTTCTCTGGGGCCAACGTCCTGACTTTC.

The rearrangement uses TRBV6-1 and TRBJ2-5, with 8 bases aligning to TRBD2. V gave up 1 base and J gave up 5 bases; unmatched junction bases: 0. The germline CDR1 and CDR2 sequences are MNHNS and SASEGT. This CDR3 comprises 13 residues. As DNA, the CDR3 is TGTGCCAGCAGTGAAGAGCGGGGGGAGACCCAGTACTTC. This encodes CASSEERGETQYF.

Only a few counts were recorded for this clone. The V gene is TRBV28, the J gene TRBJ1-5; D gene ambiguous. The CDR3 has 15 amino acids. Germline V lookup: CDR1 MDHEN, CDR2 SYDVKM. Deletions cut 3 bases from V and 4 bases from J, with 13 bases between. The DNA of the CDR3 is TGTGCCAGCAGTTTCTTCGGCGTGGGGAATCAGCCCCAGCATTTT. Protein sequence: CASSFFGVGNQPQHF.

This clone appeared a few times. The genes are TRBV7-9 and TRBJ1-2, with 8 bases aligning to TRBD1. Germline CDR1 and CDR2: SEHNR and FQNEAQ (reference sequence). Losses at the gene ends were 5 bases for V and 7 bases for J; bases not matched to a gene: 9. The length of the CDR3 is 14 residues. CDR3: CASSPGSQGGGYTF. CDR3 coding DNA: TGTGCCAGCAGCCCAGGATCACAGGGGGGTGGCTACACCTTC. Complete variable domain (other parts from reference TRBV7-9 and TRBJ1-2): DTGVSQNPRHKITKRGQNVTFRCDPISEHNRLYWYRQTLGQGPEFLTYFQNEAQLEKSRLLSDRFSAERPKGSFSTLEIQRTEQGDSAMYLCASSPGSQGGGYTFGSGTRLTVV.

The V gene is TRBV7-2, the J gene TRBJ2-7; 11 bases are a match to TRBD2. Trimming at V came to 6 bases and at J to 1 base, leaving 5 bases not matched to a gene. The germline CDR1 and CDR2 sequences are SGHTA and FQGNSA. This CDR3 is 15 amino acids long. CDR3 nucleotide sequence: TGTGCCAGCAGTTACACTAGCGGGGGTTCCTACGAGCAGTACTTC. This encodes CASSYTSGGSYEQYF.

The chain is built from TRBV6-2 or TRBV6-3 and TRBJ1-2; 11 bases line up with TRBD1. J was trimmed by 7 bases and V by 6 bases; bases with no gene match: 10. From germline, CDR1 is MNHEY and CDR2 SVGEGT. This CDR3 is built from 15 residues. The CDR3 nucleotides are TGTGCCAGCAGCCGCCACGGACAGGGGGCAGGTGGCTACACCTTC. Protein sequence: CASSRHGQGAGGYTF.

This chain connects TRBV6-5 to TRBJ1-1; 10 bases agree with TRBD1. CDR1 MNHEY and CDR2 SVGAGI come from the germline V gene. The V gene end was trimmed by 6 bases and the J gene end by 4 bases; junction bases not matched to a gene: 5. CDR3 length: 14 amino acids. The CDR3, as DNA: TGTGCCAGCAGCACCGGACAGGGGGTCACTGAAGCTTTCTTT. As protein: CASSTGQGVTEAFF.

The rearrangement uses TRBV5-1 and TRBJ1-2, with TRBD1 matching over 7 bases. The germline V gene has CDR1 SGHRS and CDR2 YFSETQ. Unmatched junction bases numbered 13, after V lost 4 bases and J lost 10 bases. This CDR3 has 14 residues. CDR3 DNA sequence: TGCGCCAGCAGCCTCGAACAGGGGACCCTACTCTACACCTTC. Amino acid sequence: CASSLEQGTLLYTF. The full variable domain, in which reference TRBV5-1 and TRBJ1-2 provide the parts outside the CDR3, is KAGVTQTPRYLIKTRGQQVTLSCSPISGHRSVSWYQQTPGQGLQFLFEYFSETQRNKGNFPGRFSGRQFSNSRSEMNVSTLELGDSALYLCASSLEQGTLLYTFGSGTRLTVV.

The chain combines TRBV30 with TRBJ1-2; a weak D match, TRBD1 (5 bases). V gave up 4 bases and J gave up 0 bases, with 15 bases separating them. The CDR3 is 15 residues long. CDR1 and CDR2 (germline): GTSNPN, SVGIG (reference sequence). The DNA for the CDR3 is TGTGCCTGGAACAGACGCGGGGGTACTAACTATGGCTACACCTTC. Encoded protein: CAWNRRGGTNYGYTF.

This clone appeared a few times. The CDR3 bases are TGTGCCAGCAGCAAAGGCCGGGGGAACACTGAAGCTTTCTTT. Encoded protein: CASSKGRGNTEAFF. This sequence joins TRBV7-9 and TRBJ1-1; unclear D gene. Trimming took off 5 bases at V and 1 base at J, with 11 bases between the two ends. This CDR3 is 14 amino acids long. Germline assignment: CDR1 SEHNR and CDR2 FQNEAQ (reference sequence).

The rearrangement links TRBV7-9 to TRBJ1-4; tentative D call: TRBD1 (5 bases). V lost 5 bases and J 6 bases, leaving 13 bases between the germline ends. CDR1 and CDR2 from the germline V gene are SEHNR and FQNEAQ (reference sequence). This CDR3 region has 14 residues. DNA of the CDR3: TGTGCCAGCAGCCCACAGGTGTGGGATGAAAAACTGTTTTTT. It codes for CASSPQVWDEKLFF.